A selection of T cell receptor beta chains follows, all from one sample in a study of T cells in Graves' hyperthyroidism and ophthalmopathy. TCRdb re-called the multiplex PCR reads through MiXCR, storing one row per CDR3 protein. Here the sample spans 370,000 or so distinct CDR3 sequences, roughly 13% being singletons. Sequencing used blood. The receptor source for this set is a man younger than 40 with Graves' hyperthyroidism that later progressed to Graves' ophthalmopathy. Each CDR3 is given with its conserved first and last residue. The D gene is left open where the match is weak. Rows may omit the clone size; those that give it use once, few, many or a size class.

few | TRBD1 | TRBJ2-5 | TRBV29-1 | CSVDREETQYF | TGCAGCGTCGACAGGGAAGAGACCCAGTACTTC
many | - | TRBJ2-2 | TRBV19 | CASSISSERRVGELFF | TGTGCCAGTAGTATTTCTTCGGAGCGGAGGGTAGGGGAGCTGTTTTTT
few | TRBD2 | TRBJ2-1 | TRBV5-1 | CASSLGLAGGPGNEQFF | TGCGCCAGCAGCTTGGGACTAGCGGGGGGGCCGGGGAATGAGCAGTTCTTC
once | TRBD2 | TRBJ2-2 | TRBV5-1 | CASSLTSGASGELFF | TGCGCCAGCAGCTTAACTAGCGGGGCGTCCGGGGAGCTGTTTTTT
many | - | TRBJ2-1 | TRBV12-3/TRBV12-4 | CASSFSGLGEQFF | TGTGCCAGCAGTTTTTCGGGGCTGGGCGAGCAGTTCTTC
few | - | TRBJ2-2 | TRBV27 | CASSLRDRTGELFF | TGTGCCAGCAGTTTAAGGGATCGGACCGGGGAGCTGTTTTTT
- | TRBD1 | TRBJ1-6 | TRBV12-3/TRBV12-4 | CASRQGGLWNSPLHF | TGTGCCAGCAGGCAAGGGGGCTTGTGGAATTCACCCCTCCACTTT
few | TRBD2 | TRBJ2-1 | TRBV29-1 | CSVEGERGGNEQFF | TGCAGCGTTGAAGGCGAGCGGGGCGGCAATGAGCAGTTCTTC
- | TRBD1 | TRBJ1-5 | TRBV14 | CASSQVGQGDSNQPQHF | TGTGCCAGCAGCCAAGTTGGACAGGGGGACAGCAATCAGCCCCAGCATTTT
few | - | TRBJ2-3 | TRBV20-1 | CSARIAGTDTQYF | TGCAGTGCTAGAATAGCGGGCACAGATACGCAGTATTTT
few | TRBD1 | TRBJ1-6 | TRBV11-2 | CASSLDWTGGDSPLHF | TGTGCCAGCAGCTTAGACTGGACAGGGGGCGATTCACCCCTCCACTTT
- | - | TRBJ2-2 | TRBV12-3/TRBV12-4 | CASSFDGNTGELFF | TGTGCCAGCAGTTTTGACGGGAACACCGGGGAGCTGTTTTTT
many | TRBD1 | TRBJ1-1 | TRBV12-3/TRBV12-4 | CASTEGQEAFF | TGTGCCAGCACCGAGGGACAGGAAGCTTTCTTT
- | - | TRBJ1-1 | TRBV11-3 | CASSRGGGNTEAFF | TGTGCCAGCAGCAGGGGCGGTGGGAACACTGAAGCTTTCTTT